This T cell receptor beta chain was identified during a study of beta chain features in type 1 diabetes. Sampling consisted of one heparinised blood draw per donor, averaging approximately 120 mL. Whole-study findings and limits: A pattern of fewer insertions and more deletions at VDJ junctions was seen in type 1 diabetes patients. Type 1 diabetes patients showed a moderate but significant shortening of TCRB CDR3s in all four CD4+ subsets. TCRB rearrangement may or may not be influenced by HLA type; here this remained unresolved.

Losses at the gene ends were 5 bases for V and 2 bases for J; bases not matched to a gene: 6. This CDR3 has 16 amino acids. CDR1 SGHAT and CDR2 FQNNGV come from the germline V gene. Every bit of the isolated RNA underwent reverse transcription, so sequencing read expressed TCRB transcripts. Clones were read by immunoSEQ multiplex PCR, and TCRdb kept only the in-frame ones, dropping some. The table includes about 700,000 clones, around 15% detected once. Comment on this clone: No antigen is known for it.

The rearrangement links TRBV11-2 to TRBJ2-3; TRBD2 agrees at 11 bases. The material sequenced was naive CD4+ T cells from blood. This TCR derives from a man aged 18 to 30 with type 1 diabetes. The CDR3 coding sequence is TGTGCCAGCAGCCCCAGGACTAGCGGGTACACAGATACGCAGTATTTT. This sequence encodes CASSPRTSGYTDTQYF.